The present entry profiles one TCR beta chain with its context. What it binds is not known. This sample stems from a study of cytomegalovirus exposure and HLA in healthy donors. The CDR3 extends over 14 amino acids. The V gene end was trimmed by 2 bases and the J gene end by 8 bases; junction bases not matched to a gene: 4. CDR1 SEHNR and CDR2 FQNEAQ come from the germline V gene (reference sequence). General study findings and limits: Cytomegalovirus association was assigned to about 150 TCR beta chains.

Method: immunoSEQ multiplex PCR; TCRdb's copy keeps in-frame clones and lacks some. Seen here are about 130,000 clones, roughly 90% observed once, and the top ten hold 1.5% to 2.5%. The sequencing input was PBMCs. The TCR sequence derives from a woman younger than 35 in good health and CMV-seronegative. The chain is built from TRBV7-9 and TRBJ2-1, with 9 bases matching TRBD2. CDR3 protein: CASSLPGLADEQFF. CDR3 nucleotide sequence: TGTGCCAGCAGCTTACCGGGACTAGCTGATGAGCAGTTCTTC.